This T cell receptor (beta chain) is from a study of blood T cells in healthy people across ages. The study's findings and limits: No one knew whether donors had CMV, which possibly confounded expanded clonotype changes. Greater diversity and more naive CD4+ cells were seen in long-lived donors than in aged donors. Leaving the PBMCs unsorted stopped any conclusive comparison of naive versus antigen-experienced cells.

Then a second PCR, running roughly 7 to 11 cycles, was carried out with a sample-barcoded 5' primer and a J-beta primer mix. From the 5' RACE reads, TCRdb called clonotypes with MiXCR, one entry per CDR3 protein. The top ten clones hold approximately 4% of a sample with 1.4 million or so distinct CDR3 sequences, approximately 42% of them seen once. Notes on this clonotype: As yet, its antigen is unknown.

CDR1 MDHEN and CDR2 SYDVKM come from the germline V gene. The CDR3 extends over 15 amino acids. The ends lost 5 bases at V and 7 bases at J; junction bases unmatched: 9. Peripheral blood, about 9.4 milliliters per donor, was collected. This chain connects TRBV28 to TRBJ2-1; 9 nucleotides agree with TRBD2. The sequenced sample was blood. This TCR came from a woman younger than 30 in good health. The CDR3 sequence is CASSTSGLAMNEQFF. CDR3 in DNA: TGTGCCAGCAGTACATCAGGACTAGCGATGAATGAGCAGTTCTTC.